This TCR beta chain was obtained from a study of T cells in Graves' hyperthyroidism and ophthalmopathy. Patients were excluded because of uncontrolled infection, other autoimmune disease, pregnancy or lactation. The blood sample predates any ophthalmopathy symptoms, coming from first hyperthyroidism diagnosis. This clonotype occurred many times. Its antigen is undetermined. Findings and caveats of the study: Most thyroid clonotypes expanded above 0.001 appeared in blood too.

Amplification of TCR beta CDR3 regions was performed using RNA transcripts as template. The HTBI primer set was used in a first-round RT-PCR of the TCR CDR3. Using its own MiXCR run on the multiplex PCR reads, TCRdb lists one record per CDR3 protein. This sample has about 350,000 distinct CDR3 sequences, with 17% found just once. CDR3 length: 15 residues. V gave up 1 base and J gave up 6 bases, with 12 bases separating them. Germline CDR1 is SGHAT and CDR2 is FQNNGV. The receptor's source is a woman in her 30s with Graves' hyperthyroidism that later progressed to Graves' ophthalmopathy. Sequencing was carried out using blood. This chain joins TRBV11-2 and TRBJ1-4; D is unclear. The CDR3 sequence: CASSLGVGTDEKLFF. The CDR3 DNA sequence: TGTGCCAGCAGCTTAGGAGTGGGAACGGATGAAAAACTGTTTTTT. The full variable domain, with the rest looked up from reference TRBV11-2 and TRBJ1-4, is EAGVAQSPRYKIIEKRQSVAFWCNPISGHATLYWYQQILGQGPKLLIQFQNNGVVDDSQLPKDRFSAERLKGVDSTLKIQPAKLEDSAVYLCASSLGVGTDEKLFFGSGTQLSVL.